This T cell receptor beta chain was documented in a study of shared clonotypes between healthy human individuals. This clone appeared once. Terminally differentiated effector memory CD45RA+ cells were excluded from the naive CD8 cells, which were CD45RO-negative and positively selected for CCR7. Repertoires were generated with immunoSEQ multiplex PCR, while TCRdb's copy carries only in-frame clones and drops some. The sample has over 2,000,000 clones, roughly 93% seen once. This clonotype originated in a man aged 18 to 29 in good health. Some clones in this sample may be carry-over from other donors' samples. Material for sequencing was naive CD8+ T cells from PBMCs.

As DNA, the CDR3 is TGTGCCAGCAGCCAAGTGGTCGGCCGCCACGAGCAGTACTTC. This codes for CASSQVVGRHEQYF. V and J are TRBV4-2 and TRBJ2-7; D unclear. CDR3 length: 14 amino acids. Germline lookup yields CDR1 LGHNA and CDR2 YNFKEQ. Trimming cost V 1 base and J 5 bases, with 12 bases left between them.